Following are 14 T cell receptor beta chains from one sample sequenced in a study of blood T cell repertoires in COVID-19. TCRdb keeps only in-frame clones here, not all; method: immunoSEQ multiplex PCR. The sample includes roughly 200,000 clones, approximately 86% of them seen just once. Sequencing used PBMCs or T cells enriched from blood (not recorded which). These receptors all stem from a woman aged 25-40 years who had been exposed to COVID-19.

The rearrangement links TRBV19 to TRBJ1-5; D is possibly TRBD1 (5 bases). The ends were cut back, 10 bases at V and 4 bases at J, with 17 bases in the middle. Germline loops: CDR1 LNHDA, CDR2 SQIVND (reference sequence). The CDR3 sequence is 14 residues long. The DNA of the CDR3 is TGTGCCACAGTCGGGGGGAAAGGGAATCAGCCCCAGCATTTT. Translating gives CATVGGKGNQPQHF.

V gene TRBV27 combines with J gene TRBJ1-4, with D uncertain. Trimming left V 6 bases short and J 7 bases short, with 12 bases between. Per germline, CDR1 MNHEY and CDR2 SMNVEV (reference sequence). The CDR3 extends over 13 amino acids. CDR3 residues: CASSHRGFEKLFF. The CDR3 coding sequence is TGTGCCAGCAGCCACCGGGGTTTTGAAAAACTGTTTTTT.

This clone was seen a single time. The chain uses TRBV5-1 and TRBJ1-6, with 8 bases matching TRBD1. V dropped 6 bases and J dropped 7; count of bases not matched to a gene: 6. Looked up from germline, CDR1 is SGHRS and CDR2 is YFSETQ. The CDR3 runs 14 residues. The CDR3 DNA sequence: TGCGCCAGCACCCCCGGGACAGGCAATTCACCCCTCCACTTT. Protein: CASTPGTGNSPLHF.

The V and J genes are TRBV4-1 and TRBJ2-3; possible D gene TRBD2, 5 bases. Trimming removed 4 bases from V and 5 bases from J, with 13 bases in between. This CDR3 is built from 14 residues. Germline loops: CDR1 MGHRA, CDR2 YSYEKL. The chain's CDR3 is CASSRQLVEDTQYF. Written as DNA, the CDR3 is TGCGCCAGCAGCCGCCAACTAGTGGAAGATACGCAGTATTTT.

The chain links TRBV12-3 or TRBV12-4 to TRBJ2-2; D ambiguous. V dropped 5 bases and J dropped 7 bases, with 11 bases sitting between them. The CDR3 is 13 amino acids. In DNA, the CDR3 is TGTGCCAGCAGTCCTAGGTCGGGCGGGGAGCTGTTTTTT. Translated, it gives CASSPRSGGELFF.

In its sample, this clone was seen once. The V call is TRBV5-4, the J call TRBJ1-2; weak D call: TRBD1 (6 bases). Germline-derived CDR1 and CDR2 are SGHNT and YYREEE (reference sequence). Between the trimmed V and J ends, which lost 4 bases and 7 bases, there was a span of 17 bases. This CDR3 is built from 14 residues. CDR3 sequence reads: CASSPDSQSGGYTF. The CDR3 DNA reads as TGTGCCAGCAGCCCGGACAGCCAAAGCGGTGGCTACACCTTC. The full variable domain, rest sourced from reference TRBV5-4 and TRBJ1-2, is ETGVTQSPTHLIKTRGQQVTLRCSSQSGHNTVSWYQQALGQGPQFIFQYYREEENGRGNFPPRFSGLQFPNYSSELNVNALELDDSALYLCASSPDSQSGGYTFGSGTRLTVV.

The rearrangement links TRBV7-9 to TRBJ1-2; 8 nucleotides line up with TRBD1. Germline loops: CDR1 SEHNR, CDR2 FQNEAQ (reference sequence). Losses at the gene ends were 0 bases for V and 1 base for J; bases not matched to a gene: 13. There are 19 residues in the CDR3. The CDR3 reads CASSLARGQEGVHNYGYTF. The CDR3 nucleotides are TGTGCCAGCAGCTTAGCGCGGGGACAGGAAGGAGTGCATAACTATGGCTACACCTTC.

The chain recombines TRBV21-1 with TRBJ1-2; the tabulated D call, TRBD1, remains unverified against the DNA. TRBV21-1 is annotated as a pseudogene. CDR3 length: 11 amino acids. CDR3 in DNA: TGTGCCAGCAGCAAAGCCCAGGGCCGCACCTTC. It codes for CASSKAQGRTF.

The chain employs TRBV5-1 and TRBJ1-3, with TRBD1 as a possible D gene (5 bases). The CDR3 consists of 13 residues. Germline values: CDR1 SGHRS, CDR2 YFSETQ. V lost 4 bases and J lost 4, with 9 bases in between. The CDR3 coding sequence is TGCGCCAGCAGCCCAGGGAGGGGAAACACCATATATTTT. This translates into CASSPGRGNTIYF.

The J gene is TRBJ2-2, the V gene TRBV5-6; D is perhaps TRBD2 (6 bases). CDR3 length: 15 amino acids. V was clipped by 4 bases and J by 6 bases, with 16 bases between them. Germline CDR1 is SGHDT and CDR2 is YYEEEE. The CDR3 loop reads CASSAGLAIAGELFF. CDR3 nucleotides: TGTGCCAGCAGCGCGGGGCTAGCGATTGCCGGGGAGCTGTTTTTT.

The chain links TRBV11-2 to TRBJ2-7; 8 bases align to TRBD1. This CDR3 has 14 amino acids. Per the germline V gene, CDR1 is SGHAT and CDR2 is FQNNGV. The junction had 6 bases not matched to a gene; V was cut back by 5 bases and J by 3 bases. The CDR3 DNA sequence: TGTGCCAGCAGCGTCGGACAGGGAATCTACGAGCAGTACTTC. It codes for CASSVGQGIYEQYF.

V is TRBV24-1 and J is TRBJ2-2, with TRBD1 matching 9 bases. The CDR3 is made up of 16 amino acids. Losses at the gene ends were 3 bases for V and 5 bases for J; bases not matched to a gene: 6. Germline-derived CDR1 and CDR2 are KGHDR and SFDVKD. Written as DNA, the CDR3 is TGTGCCACCAGTGATGTCGACAGGGGGGAAACCGGGGAGCTGTTTTTT. Encoded protein: CATSDVDRGETGELFF.

This chain connects TRBV7-2 to TRBJ2-7; TRBD1 might be the D (5 bases). V was cut by 1 base and J by 5 bases, with 12 bases left in between. The CDR3 sequence is 14 residues long. Germline CDR1 SGHTA, CDR2 FQGNSA. The CDR3 region is CASSLVQGPHEQYF. Here the CDR3 DNA reads TGTGCCAGCAGCTTAGTGCAGGGCCCCCACGAGCAGTACTTC.

The V call is TRBV19, the J call TRBJ2-1; D may be TRBD1 (6 bases). Trimming took off 3 bases at V and 0 bases at J, with 9 bases between the two ends. From germline, CDR1 is LNHDA and CDR2 SQIVND (reference sequence). CDR3 length: 15 residues. The CDR3 DNA is TGTGCCAGTAGTATTCAGGACAGCTCCTACAATGAGCAGTTCTTC. Protein product: CASSIQDSSYNEQFF.